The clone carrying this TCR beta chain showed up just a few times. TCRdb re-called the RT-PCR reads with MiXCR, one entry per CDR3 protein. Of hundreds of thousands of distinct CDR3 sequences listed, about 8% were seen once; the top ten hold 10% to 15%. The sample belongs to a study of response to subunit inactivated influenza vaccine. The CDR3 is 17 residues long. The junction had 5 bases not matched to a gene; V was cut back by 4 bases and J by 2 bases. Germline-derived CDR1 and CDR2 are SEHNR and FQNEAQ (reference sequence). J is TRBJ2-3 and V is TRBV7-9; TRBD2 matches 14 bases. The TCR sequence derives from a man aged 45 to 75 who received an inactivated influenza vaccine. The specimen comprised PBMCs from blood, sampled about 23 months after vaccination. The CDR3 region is CASSYGLAGGHTDTQYF. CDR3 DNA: TGTGCCAGCAGCTACGGACTAGCGGGGGGCCACACAGATACGCAGTATTTT.